These T cell receptor beta chains were read from a single sample in a study of blood T cell repertoires in COVID-19. TCRdb's copy holds only in-frame clones and misses some; the assay was immunoSEQ multiplex PCR. The sample yields around 220,000 clones, 88% seen once. The specimen was PBMCs or T cells enriched from blood (not recorded which). All receptors come from a woman in her forties or fifties with acute COVID-19. The CDR3 runs from the conserved cysteine through the conserved F or W. The order of the fields is V gene, D gene, clone size, J gene, CDR3 protein, CDR3 DNA. The D gene is left open where the match is weak. The listing skips clone size in some rows; elsewhere it reads once, few, many or a size class.

>TRBV3-1/TRBV3-2|-|-|TRBJ1-5
CASSQEFRGGYCQPQHF
TGTGCCAGCAGCCAAGAATTCAGGGGCGGGTATTGTCAGCCCCAGCATTTT
>TRBV28|-|-|TRBJ1-5
CASSSGPTSSPPQHF
TGTGCCAGCAGTTCAGGGCCAACCTCGAGTCCGCCCCAGCATTTT
>TRBV6-5|-|-|TRBJ2-7
CASRGDGGSYEQYF
TGTGCCAGCAGAGGGGACGGGGGATCCTACGAGCAGTACTTC
>TRBV6-2/TRBV6-3|TRBD2|-|TRBJ2-7
CASSYSRTSGIYEQYF
TGTGCCAGCAGTTACTCTCGGACTAGCGGGATATACGAGCAGTACTTC
>TRBV27|-|-|TRBJ2-1
CASSPAGVSYNEQFF
TGTGCCAGCAGCCCGGCGGGCGTCTCCTACAATGAGCAGTTCTTC
>TRBV19|TRBD1|-|TRBJ1-2
CASSTQPGQGRGYTF
TGTGCCAGTAGTACTCAACCGGGACAGGGGAGGGGCTACACCTTC
>TRBV18|TRBD2|-|TRBJ2-1
CASSPPGTSGRANEQFF
TGTGCCAGCTCACCACCCGGGACTAGCGGGAGGGCAAATGAGCAGTTCTTC
>TRBV11-3|-|-|TRBJ2-3
CASSLGVAGTQYF
TGTGCCAGCAGCTTAGGTGTGGCTGGTACGCAGTATTTT
>TRBV5-1|TRBD1|-|TRBJ2-1
CASRTQGSYNEQFF
TGCGCCAGCAGAACACAGGGGTCCTACAATGAGCAGTTCTTC
>TRBV28|TRBD1|-|TRBJ1-1
CASSPGQGPTEAFF
TGTGCCAGCAGTCCAGGACAGGGGCCCACTGAAGCTTTCTTT
>TRBV6-1|-|-|TRBJ1-1
CASSDSEAFF
TGTGCCAGCAGTGACAGTGAAGCTTTCTTT
>TRBV5-4|TRBD1|-|TRBJ1-6
CASSAGTGGAYNSPLHF
TGTGCCAGCAGCGCTGGGACAGGGGGCGCTTATAATTCACCCCTCCACTTT
>TRBV9|-|-|TRBJ1-2
CASSVVGSGNYGYTF
TGTGCCAGCAGCGTAGTAGGGTCAGGGAACTATGGCTACACCTTC
>TRBV7-3|-|once|TRBJ2-2
CASSLGGTGELFF
TGTGCCAGCAGCTTAGGCGGGACCGGGGAGCTGTTTTTT
>TRBV4-3|TRBD1|many|TRBJ1-6
CASSPRQGRLNSPLHF
TGCGCCAGCAGCCCCCGACAGGGCCGGTTGAATTCACCCCTCCACTTT
>TRBV28|TRBD2|-|TRBJ2-3
CASSLTASGMFTDTQYF
TGTGCCAGCAGTTTAACGGCTAGCGGGATGTTCACAGATACGCAGTATTTT
>TRBV7-2|TRBD1|few|TRBJ1-1
CASSPGQGNTEAFF
TGTGCCAGCAGCCCCGGACAGGGAAACACTGAAGCTTTCTTT
>TRBV6-5|TRBD2|-|TRBJ2-7
CASSTRLAGGYEQYF
TGTGCCAGCAGTACCCGACTAGCGGGAGGCTACGAGCAGTACTTC
>TRBV6-2/TRBV6-3|TRBD2|-|TRBJ2-4
CASSYPTSGRARANIQYF
TGTGCCAGCAGTTACCCCACTAGCGGGAGGGCCCGGGCAAACATTCAGTACTTC
>TRBV27|-|-|TRBJ1-2
CASSPQGDYGYTF
TGTGCCAGCAGTCCACAGGGTGACTATGGCTACACCTTC
>TRBV6-5|-|-|TRBJ2-7
CASSYSSGTTTYEQYF
TGTGCCAGCAGTTACTCTAGCGGAACAACGACCTACGAGCAGTACTTC
>TRBV28|-|-|TRBJ2-5
CASSLRPGGATQYF
TGTGCCAGCAGTTTACGGCCGGGTGGAGCAACCCAGTACTTC
>TRBV10-1|-|few|TRBJ2-3
CASSGLLLGADTQYF
TGCGCCAGCAGTGGGCTACTCCTGGGCGCAGATACGCAGTATTTT
>TRBV15|TRBD1|-|TRBJ1-3
CATSRGTGGSGNTIYF
TGTGCCACCAGCAGGGGGACAGGGGGCTCTGGAAACACCATATATTTT
>TRBV5-1|-|-|TRBJ2-1
CASSTSVPNNEQFF
TGCGCCAGCAGCACCTCGGTCCCGAACAATGAGCAGTTCTTC
>TRBV2|-|-|TRBJ1-1
CASTEGPRQTPTF
TGTGCCAGCACGGAGGGACCCAGACAGACTCCAACATTT
>TRBV7-9|TRBD1|-|TRBJ2-7
CASSLGQGAYEQYF
TGTGCCAGCAGCCTCGGACAGGGGGCTTACGAGCAGTACTTC
>TRBV5-1|TRBD2|-|TRBJ2-7
CASSFVAGDPYEQYF
TGCGCCAGCAGCTTTGTAGCGGGGGATCCCTACGAGCAGTACTTC
>TRBV6-5|-|once|TRBJ1-1
CASSSHVPGGGTEAFF
TGTGCCAGCAGTTCGCACGTCCCAGGAGGAGGCACTGAAGCTTTCTTT
>TRBV7-9|TRBD1|once|TRBJ2-1
CASSFPGTGGVEQFF
TGTGCCAGCAGCTTTCCCGGGACAGGGGGTGTTGAGCAGTTCTTC
>TRBV6-5|-|-|TRBJ2-4
CASSYSIGGNIQYF
TGTGCCAGCAGTTACTCGATTGGCGGTAACATTCAGTACTTC
>TRBV18|TRBD1|-|TRBJ1-2
CASSPSSLGTGSWGYTF
TGTGCCAGCTCACCATCGTCGTTAGGGACAGGTAGCTGGGGCTACACCTTC
>TRBV7-2|-|-|TRBJ1-6
CASSLVKGFNNSPLHF
TGTGCCAGCAGCTTAGTGAAGGGGTTCAATAATTCACCCCTCCACTTT
>TRBV5-4|TRBD1|-|TRBJ1-1
CASSLAGGRTEAFF
TGTGCCAGCAGCTTGGCAGGGGGTCGTACTGAAGCTTTCTTT
>TRBV23-1|-|-|TRBJ1-5
CASSQSGRRQPQHF
TGCGCCAGCAGTCAATCAGGCAGGCGTCAGCCCCAGCATTTT
>TRBV7-9|TRBD1|-|TRBJ2-7
CASSFSPGQGGYEQYF
TGTGCCAGCAGCTTTAGCCCCGGACAGGGGGGATACGAGCAGTACTTC
>TRBV5-4|TRBD1|once|TRBJ2-2
CASSLRAGGTGELFF
TGTGCCAGCAGCTTGAGGGCAGGGGGCACCGGGGAGCTGTTTTTT
>TRBV5-1|TRBD2|-|TRBJ2-4
CASSLAVAGLNIQYF
TGCGCCAGCAGCTTGGCCGTAGCGGGACTGAACATTCAGTACTTC
>TRBV11-2|-|-|TRBJ2-4
CASSPNRVVGKNIQYF
TGTGCCAGCAGCCCCAACAGGGTAGTCGGTAAAAACATTCAGTACTTC
>TRBV27|TRBD2|-|TRBJ2-1
CASSLSTSGGYNEQFF
TGTGCCAGCAGTTTATCGACTAGCGGAGGCTACAATGAGCAGTTCTTC
>TRBV27|-|-|TRBJ1-1
CASSSWLSTEAFF
TGTGCCAGCAGTTCATGGTTGAGCACTGAAGCTTTCTTT
>TRBV12-3/TRBV12-4|-|-|TRBJ2-7
CASSLQTAYEQYF
TGTGCCAGCAGCCTTCAGACAGCCTACGAGCAGTACTTC
>TRBV2|-|-|TRBJ2-7
CASSEIAGPREQYF
TGTGCCAGCAGCGAAATCGCTGGCCCGAGGGAGCAGTACTTC
>TRBV28|TRBD1|once|TRBJ1-1
CASSFSRQGPTNTEAFF
TGTGCCAGCAGTTTTTCTCGACAGGGCCCAACGAACACTGAAGCTTTCTTT
>TRBV5-1|-|-|TRBJ1-2
CASSIQVPLIHGYTF
TGCGCCAGCAGCATCCAGGTCCCCCTTATTCATGGCTACACCTTC
>TRBV24-1|-|-|TRBJ2-5
CATSEKTPYSETQYF
TGTGCCACCAGTGAAAAGACTCCCTACTCGGAGACCCAGTACTTC
>TRBV18|-|-|TRBJ2-2
CASSAIPGGRNTGELFF
TGTGCCAGCTCAGCGATACCTGGGGGGAGAAACACCGGGGAGCTGTTTTTT
>TRBV18|TRBD1|-|TRBJ1-1
CASSPFTGEGTEAFF
TGTGCCAGCTCACCATTTACAGGGGAAGGCACTGAAGCTTTCTTT